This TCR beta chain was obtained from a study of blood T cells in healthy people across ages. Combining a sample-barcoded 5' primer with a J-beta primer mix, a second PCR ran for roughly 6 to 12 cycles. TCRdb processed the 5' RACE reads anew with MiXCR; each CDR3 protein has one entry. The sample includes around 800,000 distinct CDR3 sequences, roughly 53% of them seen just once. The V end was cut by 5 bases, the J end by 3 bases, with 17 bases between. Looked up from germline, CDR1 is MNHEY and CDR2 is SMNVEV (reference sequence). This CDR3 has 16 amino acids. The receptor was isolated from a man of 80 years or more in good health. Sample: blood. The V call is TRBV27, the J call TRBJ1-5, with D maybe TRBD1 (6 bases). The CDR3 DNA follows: TGTGCCAGCAGTCTCGCCGGGGGGGGGCTCAATCAGCCCCAGCATTTT. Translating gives CASSLAGGGLNQPQHF.